This TCR beta chain was retrieved from a study of blood T cell repertoires in COVID-19. Looking at the study overall: Donors in the United States, Italy and Spain gave samples during acute or convalescent COVID-19.

Germline V gene sequence: CDR1 SGHDT, CDR2 YYEEEE. V was clipped by 4 bases and J by 4 bases, with 14 bases between them. This CDR3 spans 14 amino acids. Using immunoSEQ multiplex PCR, the repertoire was profiled, and TCRdb retains in-frame clones only, with some absent. Here the sample spans some 88,000 clones, 86% being singletons. V gene TRBV5-6 combines with J gene TRBJ1-2; D is ambiguous. The TCR sequence derives from a man aged 55 to 70 with acute or convalescent COVID-19. What was sequenced was peripheral blood. For the CDR3, the DNA is TGTGCCAGCAGCGTACTGGGCTCGACCTATGGCTACACCTTC. It encodes CASSVLGSTYGYTF.